This T cell receptor (beta chain) stems from a study of control samples from healthy donors and cancer patients. Some clones are missing from TCRdb's copy, which holds only in-frame ones; the method was immunoSEQ multiplex PCR. This table has some 140,000 clones, 80% to 90% appearing once. The length of the CDR3 is 11 residues. Trimming pared 5 bases from V and 4 bases from J, leaving 5 bases between. The clonotype originates from a woman younger than 45 in good health. This chain connects TRBV12-3 or TRBV12-4 to TRBJ1-2; D gene unclear. Material for sequencing was blood. The CDR3 loop reads CASSTAYGYTF. DNA of the CDR3: TGTGCCAGCAGTACAGCCTATGGCTACACCTTC.